This T cell receptor (beta chain) was captured in a study of blood T cell repertoires in COVID-19. From germline, CDR1 is GTSNPN and CDR2 SVGIG (reference sequence). After removal of 4 bases from V and 7 bases from J, the junction contained 8 bases not matched to a gene. CDR3 size: 13 residues. Original handling: Counts of nucleated cells, estimated from reference gene primer amplification, were obtained. Here immunoSEQ multiplex PCR was the method, and the copy in TCRdb shows in-frame clones only, minus some. V and J calls and clone size are copied from that table; D and trimming were computed from the DNA. Among around 250,000 clones listed, roughly four fifths were seen once.

V gene TRBV30 combines with J gene TRBJ1-2, with 8 bases matching TRBD1. Sample: peripheral blood. The receptor was derived from a woman under 30 with acute or convalescent COVID-19. Here the CDR3 DNA reads TGTGCCTGGAATACCCAGGGGGCTCGTGGCTACACCTTC. This codes for CAWNTQGARGYTF.